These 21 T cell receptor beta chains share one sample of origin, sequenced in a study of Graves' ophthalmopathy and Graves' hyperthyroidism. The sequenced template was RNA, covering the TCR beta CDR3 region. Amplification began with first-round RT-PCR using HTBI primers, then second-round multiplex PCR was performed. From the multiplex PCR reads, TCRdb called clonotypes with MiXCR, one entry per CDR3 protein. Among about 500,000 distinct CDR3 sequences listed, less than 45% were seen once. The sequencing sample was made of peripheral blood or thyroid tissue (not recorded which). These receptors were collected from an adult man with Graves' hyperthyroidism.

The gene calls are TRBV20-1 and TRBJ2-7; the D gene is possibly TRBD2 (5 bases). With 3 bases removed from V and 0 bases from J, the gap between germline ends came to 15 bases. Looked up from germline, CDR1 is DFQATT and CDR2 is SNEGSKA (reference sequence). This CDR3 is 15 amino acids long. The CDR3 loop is CSASPISESSYEQYF. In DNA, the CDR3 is TGCAGTGCTAGCCCGATTAGCGAAAGCTCCTACGAGCAGTACTTC.

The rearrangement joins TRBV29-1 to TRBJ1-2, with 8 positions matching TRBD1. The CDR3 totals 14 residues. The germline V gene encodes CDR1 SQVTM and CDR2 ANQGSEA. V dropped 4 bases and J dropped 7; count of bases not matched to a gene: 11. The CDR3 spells CSVVPGQEMSGYTF. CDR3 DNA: TGCAGCGTTGTCCCGGGACAGGAAATGAGTGGCTACACCTTC.

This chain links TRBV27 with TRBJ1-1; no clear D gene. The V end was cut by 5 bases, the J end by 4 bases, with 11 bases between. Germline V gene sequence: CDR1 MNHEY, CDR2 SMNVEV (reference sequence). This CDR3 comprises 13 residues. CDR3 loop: CASSGKMSTEAFF. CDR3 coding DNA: TGTGCCAGCAGTGGGAAAATGAGCACTGAAGCTTTCTTT.

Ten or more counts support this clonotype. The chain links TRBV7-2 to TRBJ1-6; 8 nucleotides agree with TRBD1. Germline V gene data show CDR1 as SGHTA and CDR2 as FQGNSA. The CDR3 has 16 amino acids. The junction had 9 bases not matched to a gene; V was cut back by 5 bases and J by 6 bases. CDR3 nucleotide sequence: TGTGCCAGCAGCCCAAGGACAGGGAGAAGTAATTCACCCCTCCACTTT. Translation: CASSPRTGRSNSPLHF.

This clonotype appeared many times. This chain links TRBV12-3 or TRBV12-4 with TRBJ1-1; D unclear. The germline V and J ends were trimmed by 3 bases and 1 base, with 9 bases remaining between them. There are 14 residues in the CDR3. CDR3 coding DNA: TGTGCCAGCAGTTTCGCGTCCCCGAACACTGAAGCTTTCTTT. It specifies CASSFASPNTEAFF.

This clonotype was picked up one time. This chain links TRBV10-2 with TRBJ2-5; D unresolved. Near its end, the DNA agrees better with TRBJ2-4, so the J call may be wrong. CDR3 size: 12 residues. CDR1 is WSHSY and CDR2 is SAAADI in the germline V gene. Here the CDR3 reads CASSEPVAIQYF. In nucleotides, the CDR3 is TGCGCCAGCAGTGAGCCTGTGGCCATTCAGTACTTC.

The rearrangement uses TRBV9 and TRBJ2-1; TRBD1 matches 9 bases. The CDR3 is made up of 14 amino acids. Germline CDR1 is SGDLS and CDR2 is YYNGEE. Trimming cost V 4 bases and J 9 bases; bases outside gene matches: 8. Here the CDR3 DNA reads TGTGCCAGCAGCCCCGGGACAGGGTGGACTGAGCAGTTCTTC. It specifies CASSPGTGWTEQFF. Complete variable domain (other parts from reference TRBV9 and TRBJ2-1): DSGVTQTPKHLITATGQRVTLRCSPRSGDLSVYWYQQSLDQGLQFLIQYYNGEERAKGNILERFSAQQFPDLHSELNLSSLELGDSALYFCASSPGTGWTEQFFGPGTRLTVL.

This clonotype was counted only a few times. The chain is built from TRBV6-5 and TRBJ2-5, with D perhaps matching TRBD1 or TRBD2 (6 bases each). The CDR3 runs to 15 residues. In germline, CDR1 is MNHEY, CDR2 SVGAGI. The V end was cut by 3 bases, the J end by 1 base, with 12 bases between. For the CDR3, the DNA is TGTGCCAGCAGTTATTCGGGGGCTTTCCAAGAGACCCAGTACTTC. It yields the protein CASSYSGAFQETQYF.

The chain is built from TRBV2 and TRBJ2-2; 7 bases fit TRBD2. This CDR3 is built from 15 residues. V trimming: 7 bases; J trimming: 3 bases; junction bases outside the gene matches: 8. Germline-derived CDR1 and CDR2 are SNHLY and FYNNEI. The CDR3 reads CASNEGREYTGELFF. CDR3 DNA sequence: TGTGCCAGCAACGAGGGGCGGGAGTACACCGGGGAGCTGTTTTTT.

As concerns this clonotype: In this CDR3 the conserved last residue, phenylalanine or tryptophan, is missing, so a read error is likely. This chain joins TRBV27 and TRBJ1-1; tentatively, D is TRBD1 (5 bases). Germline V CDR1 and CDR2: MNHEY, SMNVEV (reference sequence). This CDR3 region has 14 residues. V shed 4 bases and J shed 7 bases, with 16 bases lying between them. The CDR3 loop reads CASSSQAGRNEAFL. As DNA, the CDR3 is TGTGCCAGCAGTTCACAGGCGGGGAGGAATGAAGCTTTCCTT.

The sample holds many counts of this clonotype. The CDR3 sequence is CASSLSGVDYGYTF. The CDR3 DNA is TGTGCCAGCAGTTTATCCGGGGTCGACTATGGCTACACCTTC. This chain links TRBV28 with TRBJ1-2; D is undetermined. The CDR3 length is 14 residues. CDR1 and CDR2 (germline): MDHEN, SYDVKM. Between the trimmed V and J ends, which lost 1 base and 3 bases, there was a span of 9 bases.

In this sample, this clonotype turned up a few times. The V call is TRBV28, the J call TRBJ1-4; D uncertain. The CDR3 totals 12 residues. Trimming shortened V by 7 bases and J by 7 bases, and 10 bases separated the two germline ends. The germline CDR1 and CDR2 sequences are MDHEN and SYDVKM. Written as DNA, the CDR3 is TGTGCCAGCACCACCGGCAGTGAAAAACTGTTTTTT. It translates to CASTTGSEKLFF.

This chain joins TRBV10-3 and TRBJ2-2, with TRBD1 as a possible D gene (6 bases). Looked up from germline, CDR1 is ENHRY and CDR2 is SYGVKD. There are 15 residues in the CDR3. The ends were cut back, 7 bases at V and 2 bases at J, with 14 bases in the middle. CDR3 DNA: TGTGCCATCACAAGTCGGGACATCAACACCGGGGAGCTGTTTTTT. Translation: CAITSRDINTGELFF.

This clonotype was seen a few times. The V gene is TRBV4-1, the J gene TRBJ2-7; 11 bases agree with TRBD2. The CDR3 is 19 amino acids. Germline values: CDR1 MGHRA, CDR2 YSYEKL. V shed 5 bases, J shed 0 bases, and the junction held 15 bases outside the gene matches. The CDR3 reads CASSNRLAGNTASSYEQYF. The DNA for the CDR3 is TGCGCCAGCAGCAATAGACTAGCGGGGAACACCGCGAGCTCCTACGAGCAGTACTTC.

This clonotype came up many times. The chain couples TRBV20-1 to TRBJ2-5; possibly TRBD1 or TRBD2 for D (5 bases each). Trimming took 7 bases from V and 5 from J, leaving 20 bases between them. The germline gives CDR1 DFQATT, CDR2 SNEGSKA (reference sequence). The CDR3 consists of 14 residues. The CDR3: CSVGQGRGWETQYF. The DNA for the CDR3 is TGCAGTGTTGGTCAGGGACGGGGTTGGGAGACCCAGTACTTC.

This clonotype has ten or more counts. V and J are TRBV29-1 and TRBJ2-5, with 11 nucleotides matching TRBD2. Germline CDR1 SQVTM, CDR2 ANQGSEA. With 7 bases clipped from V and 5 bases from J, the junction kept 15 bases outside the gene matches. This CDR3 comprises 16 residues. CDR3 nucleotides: TGCAGCGCCTCCGGGCTAGCGGGAGGAGAGGGCGAGACCCAGTACTTC. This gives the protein CSASGLAGGEGETQYF.

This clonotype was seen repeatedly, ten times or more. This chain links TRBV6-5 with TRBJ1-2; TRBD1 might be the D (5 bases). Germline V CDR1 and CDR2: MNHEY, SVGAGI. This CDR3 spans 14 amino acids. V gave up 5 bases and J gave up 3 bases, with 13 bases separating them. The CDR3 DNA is TGTGCCAGCAGTGAATTAGGGGAGGACTATGGCTACACCTTC. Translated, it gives CASSELGEDYGYTF.

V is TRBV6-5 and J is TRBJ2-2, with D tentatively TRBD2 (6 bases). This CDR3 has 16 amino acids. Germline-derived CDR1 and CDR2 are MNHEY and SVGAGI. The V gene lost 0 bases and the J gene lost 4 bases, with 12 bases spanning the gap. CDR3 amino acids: CASSYSTRGLTGELFF. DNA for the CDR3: TGTGCCAGCAGTTACTCGACGCGGGGTCTCACCGGGGAGCTGTTTTTT.

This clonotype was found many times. The CDR3 DNA reads TGTGCCAGTAGTATTGGGCAGCGCAATCAGCCCCAGCATTTT. Translated: CASSIGQRNQPQHF. The rearrangement uses TRBV19 and TRBJ1-5; D not certain. The CDR3 is made up of 14 amino acids. Trimming pared 3 bases from V and 2 bases from J, leaving 8 bases between. Germline V CDR1 and CDR2: LNHDA, SQIVND (reference sequence).

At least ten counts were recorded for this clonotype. The chain's CDR3 is CASSLRLPEKLFF. The CDR3 coding sequence is TGTGCCAGCAGTTTAAGACTCCCTGAAAAACTGTTTTTT. The chain links TRBV12-3 or TRBV12-4 to TRBJ1-4, with D unclear. The V and J ends lost 2 bases and 7 bases respectively, with 8 bases between them. The CDR3 contains 13 residues.

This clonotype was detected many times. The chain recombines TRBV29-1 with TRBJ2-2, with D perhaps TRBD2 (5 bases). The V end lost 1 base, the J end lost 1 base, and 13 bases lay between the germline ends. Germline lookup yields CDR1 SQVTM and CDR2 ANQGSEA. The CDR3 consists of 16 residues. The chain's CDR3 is CSVEVGGWENTGELFF. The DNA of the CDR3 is TGCAGCGTTGAAGTCGGCGGGTGGGAGAACACCGGGGAGCTGTTTTTT.